This T cell receptor beta chain derives from a study of CD8 T cells in Susac syndrome. General observations from the study: The TCR sequencing and HLA analysis in the study involved a relatively small number of individuals, as the study acknowledged.

The authors carried out high-throughput sequencing of TCR beta. They applied it to CD8+ and CD4+ T cells obtained from blood. As to this clonotype: No antigen is known for it.

Random hexamers were used to reverse transcribe about 0.5 to 1 ug of RNA. The TCR beta CDR3 was amplified by immunoSEQ multiplex PCR across 54 Vbeta, 13 Jbeta. Each CDR3 protein is one row after TCRdb ran MiXCR on the immunoSEQ multiplex PCR reads. The top ten clones hold about 0.52% of a sample with more than 70,000 distinct CDR3 sequences, roughly 95% of them seen once. The sequenced sample was CD8+ T cells from PBMCs. The TCR sequence derives from a human donor with Susac syndrome.

The CDR3 DNA sequence: TGCGCCAGCAGCGCGGACAGGGCCTACGAGCAGTACTTC. It codes for CASSADRAYEQYF. V and J are TRBV5-1 and TRBJ2-7; 8 nucleotides match TRBD1. This CDR3 contains 13 residues. CDR1 SGHRS and CDR2 YFSETQ come from the germline V gene. With V trimmed by 4 bases and J by 2 bases, 2 bases remained unmatched.